The 2 T cell receptor beta chains given below trace back to one sample, sequenced in a study of radiation and T cells in renal cell carcinoma. Only in-frame clones appear in the TCRdb table, and some are missing; sequencing was by immunoSEQ multiplex PCR. The sample records around 20,000 clones, 40% to 55% being singletons. The treatment denotes: 15 Gy SBRT to primary tumor, nephrectomy 4 weeks later. The material sequenced was tumor tissue, taken from a patient whose treatment included radiotherapy and nephrectomy. The receptors derive from a woman aged 50 to 60 with renal cell carcinoma.

The chain uses TRBV5-1 and TRBJ2-2; either TRBD1 or TRBD2 may supply D (5 bases each). CDR1 is SGHRS and CDR2 is YFSETQ in the germline V gene. Trimming cost V 3 bases and J 2 bases, with 14 bases left between them. The CDR3 totals 16 residues. The CDR3 nucleotides are TGCGCCAGCAGCTCCTTGGGGACCGATAACACCGGGGAGCTGTTTTTT. Translating it yields CASSSLGTDNTGELFF.

This clone turned up a few times. The chain employs TRBV30 and TRBJ1-2; perhaps TRBD1 as D (5 bases). This CDR3 contains 13 residues. V lost 4 bases and J lost 2, with 11 bases in between. CDR1 GTSNPN and CDR2 SVGIG come from the germline V gene (reference sequence). Written as DNA, the CDR3 is TGTGCCTGGACCTTCGGGGGGAACTATGGCTACACCTTC. Its translation is CAWTFGGNYGYTF.